This TCR beta chain was sequenced in a study of cytomegalovirus exposure and HLA in healthy donors. Separation from the roughly 670-subject first cohort characterized the approximately 120-subject validation cohort, to which the donors belonged. Sequencing was performed with immunoSEQ multiplex PCR; in TCRdb, only in-frame clones are kept and a portion is missing. The sample carries about 100,000 clones, approximately 85% recorded once. Comment on this clone: Its specificity is not known.

Study-wide results and limits: Cytomegalovirus association was listed for 164 TCR beta chains.

Germline V gene lookup returns CDR1 MNHNS and CDR2 SASEGT. The CDR3 length is 14 residues. With V trimmed by 8 bases and J by 3 bases, 8 bases remained unmatched. Sequences were obtained from PBMCs. This receptor was obtained from a woman aged 18-29 years in good health and CMV-seronegative. The chain recombines TRBV6-1 with TRBJ2-7; 9 bases fit TRBD1. The CDR3 here is CASGTGFKGYEQYF. CDR3 DNA sequence: TGTGCCAGCGGGACAGGGTTCAAGGGCTACGAGCAGTACTTC.